This T cell receptor beta chain was recorded in a study of blood T cell repertoires in COVID-19. Study-level background: Sites across the United States, Italy and Spain contributed samples from acute and convalescent COVID-19. Sources were T cells, B-cell-depleted T cells, or PBMCs; the material itself was cDNA or gDNA.

V was clipped by 9 bases and J by 4 bases, with 21 bases between them. This CDR3 has 15 residues. Germline loops: CDR1 MNHEY, CDR2 SMNVEV (reference sequence). Per the original data handling: Amplification from reference gene primers served as the basis for estimated nucleated cell counts. Profiled with immunoSEQ multiplex PCR; TCRdb holds only in-frame clones, not every one. V, J and clone size are taken as reported in that table, and D and trimming were inferred from the DNA itself. The table has fewer than 200,000 clones, more than 75% seen once; the top ten hold roughly 8.1%. The chain is built from TRBV27 and TRBJ1-1, with TRBD1 as a possible D gene (6 bases). This clonotype originated in an older woman with acute or convalescent COVID-19. The sample taken for sequencing was peripheral blood. In DNA form, the CDR3 reads TGTGCCAGTTTCCGAGGGGGGGCGCTGGGCACTGAAGCTTTCTTT. Its translation is CASFRGGALGTEAFF.